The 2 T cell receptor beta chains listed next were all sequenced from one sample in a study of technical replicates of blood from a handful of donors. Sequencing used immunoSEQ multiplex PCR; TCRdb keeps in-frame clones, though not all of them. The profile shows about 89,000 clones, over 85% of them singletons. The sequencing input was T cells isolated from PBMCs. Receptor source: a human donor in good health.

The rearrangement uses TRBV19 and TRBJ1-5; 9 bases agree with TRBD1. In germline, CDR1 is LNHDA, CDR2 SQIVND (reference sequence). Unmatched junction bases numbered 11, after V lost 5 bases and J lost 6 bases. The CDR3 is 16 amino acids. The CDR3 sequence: CASSSLGTGRGQPQHF. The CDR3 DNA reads TGTGCCAGTAGTTCCCTAGGGACAGGGCGGGGTCAGCCCCAGCATTTT. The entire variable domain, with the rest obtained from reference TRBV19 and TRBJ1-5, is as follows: DGGITQSPKYLFRKEGQNVTLSCEQNLNHDAMYWYRQDPGQGLRLIYYSQIVNDFQKGDIAEGYSVSREKKESFPLTVTSAQKNPTAFYLCASSSLGTGRGQPQHFGDGTRLSIL.

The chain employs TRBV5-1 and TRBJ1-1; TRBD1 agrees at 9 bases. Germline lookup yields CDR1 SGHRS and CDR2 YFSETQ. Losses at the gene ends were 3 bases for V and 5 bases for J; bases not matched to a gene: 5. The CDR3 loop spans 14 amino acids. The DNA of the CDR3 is TGCGCCAGCAGCTCCGGGACAGGGAGGACTGAAGCTTTCTTT. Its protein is CASSSGTGRTEAFF.